The 25 T cell receptor beta chains below come from one sample, sequenced in a study of blood T cell repertoires in COVID-19. Method: immunoSEQ multiplex PCR; TCRdb's copy keeps in-frame clones and lacks some. Here the sample spans some 220,000 clones, 84% being singletons. Source material: peripheral blood. The receptors come from a man aged 50 or older with active or convalescent COVID-19.

This sequence joins TRBV7-9 and TRBJ2-7; 7 nucleotides line up with TRBD1. The CDR3 has 14 residues. V lost 3 bases to trimming and J lost 3 bases; unmatched junction nucleotides: 5. The germline CDR1 and CDR2 sequences are SEHNR and FQNEAQ (reference sequence). CDR3 DNA: TGTGCCAGCAGCTTGCCGGGACAGAACTACGAGCAGTACTTC. Its protein product is CASSLPGQNYEQYF.

This chain uses TRBV28 with TRBJ1-2; D is perhaps TRBD1 (5 bases). The germline V and J ends were trimmed by 6 bases and 8 bases, with 13 bases remaining between them. The CDR3 consists of 12 residues. CDR1 MDHEN and CDR2 SYDVKM come from the germline V gene. The CDR3 bases are TGTGCCAGCAGCCTTCGACAGCCAGGCTACACCTTC. It specifies CASSLRQPGYTF.

The rearrangement links TRBV10-3 to TRBJ2-5; D not resolved. The CDR3 has 13 amino acids. Germline V CDR1 and CDR2: ENHRY, SYGVKD. V was pared by 4 bases and J by 2 bases, with 8 bases between. For the CDR3, the DNA is TGTGCCATCAGTGCGGTGGTGCAAGAGACCCAGTACTTC. This encodes CAISAVVQETQYF.

The chain couples TRBV5-4 to TRBJ2-7; 7 bases align to TRBD1. The CDR3 is made up of 13 amino acids. The V gene's germline CDR1 is SGHNT and CDR2 YYREEE (reference sequence). V lost 0 bases to trimming and J lost 7 bases; unmatched junction nucleotides: 4. The CDR3 coding sequence is TGTGCCAGCAGCTTGGCAGGGGGTGAAGAGCAGTACGTC. It codes for CASSLAGGEEQYV.

As for this clone: Other nucleotide sequences from this sample produce the same CDR3. The J gene is TRBJ2-7, the V gene TRBV2, with 8 bases that match TRBD1. The CDR3 runs to 14 residues. The germline CDR1 and CDR2 sequences are SNHLY and FYNNEI. The V gene end was trimmed by 3 bases and the J gene end by 1 base; junction bases not matched to a gene: 2. CDR3 amino acids: CASSDQGASYEQYF. Here the CDR3 DNA reads TGTGCCAGCAGTGATCAGGGGGCTTCCTACGAGCAGTACTTC. The variable domain in full, with the rest retrieved from reference TRBV2 and TRBJ2-7, is EPEVTQTPSHQVTQMGQEVILRCVPISNHLYFYWYRQILGQKVEFLVSFYNNEISEKSEIFDDQFSVERPDGSNFTLKIRSTKLEDSAMYFCASSDQGASYEQYFGPGTRLTVT.

There are a few counts of this clone. This sequence joins TRBV27 and TRBJ2-5; D is unclear. Deletions cut 0 bases from V and 6 bases from J, with 11 bases between. The CDR3 runs to 14 residues. The germline gives CDR1 MNHEY, CDR2 SMNVEV (reference sequence). This CDR3 reads CASSLSLGWQTQYF. CDR3 bases: TGTGCCAGCAGTTTATCCCTAGGCTGGCAGACCCAGTACTTC.

The DNA for the CDR3 is TGTGCCAGCAGCTTGTTACCAGACTCCTACAATGAGCAGTTCTTC. Translated: CASSLLPDSYNEQFF. This chain connects TRBV5-5 to TRBJ2-1, with D hard to call. This CDR3 is built from 15 residues. The ends were cut back, 1 base at V and 0 bases at J, with 8 bases in the middle. CDR1 is SGHKS, CDR2 YYEKEE, per germline (reference sequence).

This clone was counted once. The chain recombines TRBV2 with TRBJ1-6; 9 nucleotides line up with TRBD1. V shed 3 bases, J shed 3 bases, and the junction held 3 bases outside the gene matches. The germline V gene encodes CDR1 SNHLY and CDR2 FYNNEI. The length of the CDR3 is 16 residues. This CDR3 reads CASSDGTGRYNSPLHF. DNA for the CDR3: TGTGCCAGCAGTGATGGGACAGGGCGCTATAATTCACCCCTCCACTTT.

The chain combines TRBV5-1 with TRBJ2-4, with 9 bases that match TRBD1. Germline assignment: CDR1 SGHRS and CDR2 YFSETQ. V was pared by 7 bases and J by 6 bases, with 11 bases of the junction left unmatched. CDR3 length equals 15 residues. This chain's CDR3 is CASHTGGADGNIQYF. DNA of the CDR3: TGCGCCAGCCATACAGGGGGCGCGGACGGAAACATTCAGTACTTC.

The chain is built from TRBV24-1 and TRBJ1-5, with 8 bases fitting TRBD1. The germline V gene encodes CDR1 KGHDR and CDR2 SFDVKD. Unmatched junction bases numbered 5, after V lost 4 bases and J lost 1 base. The CDR3 runs 16 residues. The CDR3 DNA sequence: TGTGCCACCAGTGACTCCGACAGGGGAAGCAATCAGCCCCAGCATTTT. Translated: CATSDSDRGSNQPQHF.

Written as DNA, the CDR3 is TGTGCCAGCAGCTTCGAGTCCTACACTGAAGCTTTCTTT. Its translation is CASSFESYTEAFF. The chain joins TRBV7-2 to TRBJ1-1; D is uncertain. CDR3 length equals 13 residues. CDR1 is SGHTA, CDR2 FQGNSA, per germline. V was trimmed by 3 bases and J by 3 bases, leaving 8 bases between them.

The chain has TRBV7-6 and TRBJ2-6; no clear D gene. The CDR3 loop spans 17 amino acids. The V end was cut by 5 bases, the J end by 1 base, with 15 bases between. Germline V lookup: CDR1 SGHVS, CDR2 FNYEAQ. The CDR3 spells CASSPKITTSGANVLTF. As DNA, the CDR3 is TGTGCCAGCAGCCCCAAGATCACGACATCTGGGGCCAACGTCCTGACTTTC.

J is TRBJ2-5 and V is TRBV7-2; perhaps TRBD1 as D (7 bases). CDR3 length equals 17 residues. V was cut by 2 bases and J by 3 bases, with 19 bases left in between. Germline-derived CDR1 and CDR2 are SGHTA and FQGNSA. DNA of the CDR3: TGTGCCAGCAGCTTAATAAGCGGAGGGCAGGGGGAAGAGACCCAGTACTTC. It specifies CASSLISGGQGEETQYF.

This clone has a handful of counts. This chain connects TRBV7-9 to TRBJ1-2, with D possibly matching TRBD1 (6 bases). The CDR3 length is 16 residues. CDR1 is SEHNR and CDR2 is FQNEAQ in the germline V gene (reference sequence). Trimming removed 4 bases from V and 4 bases from J, with 19 bases in between. The CDR3 spells CASSSRRPGEGYGYTF. In nucleotides, the CDR3 is TGTGCCAGCAGCTCGCGCCGACCAGGGGAGGGCTATGGCTACACCTTC.

This clone was counted once. The chain couples TRBV10-3 to TRBJ2-3; a weak D match, TRBD1 (6 bases). Per the germline V gene, CDR1 is ENHRY and CDR2 is SYGVKD. This CDR3 is 16 amino acids long. V was clipped by 3 bases and J by 0 bases, with 13 bases between them. CDR3 sequence reads: CAISETARGSTDTQYF. DNA of the CDR3: TGTGCCATCAGTGAAACCGCCAGGGGTAGCACAGATACGCAGTATTTT.

The V gene is TRBV24-1, the J gene TRBJ2-1; 8 bases are shared with TRBD2. Germline assignment: CDR1 KGHDR and CDR2 SFDVKD. There are 15 residues in the CDR3. V trimming: 0 bases; J trimming: 9 bases; junction bases outside the gene matches: 6. In DNA, the CDR3 is TGTGCCACCAGTGATTTGCAACGGGGGGGAACTGAGCAGTTCTTC. Translated: CATSDLQRGGTEQFF.

This chain joins TRBV3-1 (or the pseudogene TRBV3-2) and TRBJ2-5, with D tentatively TRBD2 (5 bases). From germline, CDR1 is LGHDT and CDR2 YNNKEL (reference sequence). The length of the CDR3 is 17 residues. Trimming left V 5 bases short and J 2 bases short, with 21 bases between. The CDR3 region has the DNA TGTGCCAGCAGCTCGGGATCCCCGATCTCTGGGCAAGAGACCCAGTACTTC. Its protein is CASSSGSPISGQETQYF.

This clone was seen once. The chain joins TRBV28 to TRBJ1-3; D is possibly TRBD1 (5 bases). The CDR3 totals 14 residues. Trimming took 7 bases from V and 5 from J, leaving 15 bases between them. Germline CDR1 and CDR2: MDHEN and SYDVKM. CDR3 protein: CASIPAGRRNTIYF. CDR3 nucleotide sequence: TGTGCCAGCATTCCGGCGGGACGGAGAAACACCATATATTTT.

This clone was seen just once. This chain connects TRBV27 to TRBJ1-1, with TRBD1 as a possible D gene (5 bases). Germline CDR1 and CDR2: MNHEY and SMNVEV (reference sequence). CDR3 length equals 15 residues. The ends were cut back, 2 bases at V and 4 bases at J, with 14 bases in the middle. This chain's CDR3 is CASSLGRGGSTEAFF. CDR3 sequence (DNA): TGTGCCAGCAGTTTAGGGCGCGGGGGGAGCACTGAAGCTTTCTTT.

The sample holds one count of this clone. The J gene is TRBJ2-3, the V gene TRBV29-1; tentative D call: TRBD2 (6 bases). Germline CDR1 SQVTM, CDR2 ANQGSEA. CDR3 size: 13 residues. Trimming shortened V by 3 bases and J by 3 bases, and 10 bases separated the two germline ends. CDR3 bases: TGCAGCGTTGAGGGGGAGGTGACAGATACGCAGTATTTT. It translates to CSVEGEVTDTQYF.

The V and J genes are TRBV7-3 and TRBJ2-5; tentatively, D is TRBD1 (6 bases). CDR1 and CDR2 (germline): SGHTA, FQGTGA. V was shortened by 2 bases and J by 5 bases, with 18 bases between the two germline ends. CDR3 length: 16 residues. The chain's CDR3 is CASSLAGRGVGETQYF. The CDR3, as DNA: TGTGCCAGCAGCTTAGCCGGCAGGGGAGTAGGGGAGACCCAGTACTTC.

This clone came up once. The chain recombines TRBV5-1 with TRBJ1-1, with 8 bases that match TRBD1. Trimming cost V 0 bases and J 7 bases; bases outside gene matches: 2. The CDR3 totals 13 residues. CDR1 SGHRS and CDR2 YFSETQ come from the germline V gene. The CDR3 sequence: CASSLDGTGEAFF. For the CDR3, the DNA is TGCGCCAGCAGCTTGGACGGGACAGGTGAAGCTTTCTTT.

The chain links TRBV20-1 to TRBJ1-2; D is perhaps TRBD1 (6 bases). The CDR3 extends over 12 amino acids. Trimming removed 3 bases at V and 8 bases at J, with 13 bases between. The germline CDR1 and CDR2 sequences are DFQATT and SNEGSKA (reference sequence). Here the CDR3 DNA reads TGCAGTGCTAGTCAGGGGATAGGCGGCTACACCTTC. Its translation: CSASQGIGGYTF.

This clone was observed a few times. The chain recombines TRBV9 with TRBJ1-1; D is perhaps TRBD1 (5 bases). V gave up 0 bases and J gave up 0 bases, with 9 bases separating them. This CDR3 contains 15 residues. Germline CDR1 reads SGDLS; CDR2 reads YYNGEE. The CDR3 DNA follows: TGTGCCAGCAGCGTAGCAGGGAACATGAACACTGAAGCTTTCTTT. Its translation is CASSVAGNMNTEAFF.

This clone was seen a single time. The genes are TRBV7-9 and TRBJ2-1; TRBD1 agrees at 7 bases. The V gene end was trimmed by 5 bases and the J gene end by 9 bases; junction bases not matched to a gene: 4. The germline CDR1 and CDR2 sequences are SEHNR and FQNEAQ (reference sequence). This CDR3 spans 12 amino acids. The CDR3: CASSQGVGEQFF. As DNA, the CDR3 is TGTGCCAGCAGCCAGGGGGTGGGTGAGCAGTTCTTC.